These 28 T cell receptor beta chains share one sample of origin, sequenced in a study of tumor-infiltrating lymphocytes in oesophageal squamous cell carcinoma. Each CDR3 protein gets one entry after TCRdb re-called the PCR reads with MiXCR. The sample lists roughly 20,000 distinct CDR3 sequences, 36% occurring once. The sample taken for sequencing was esophageal tumor tissue. These receptor sequences come from a male donor with esophageal squamous cell carcinoma.

This clonotype came up a few times. V is TRBV4-1 and J is TRBJ2-2; tentative D call: TRBD1 (6 bases). The V gene lost 1 base and the J gene lost 3 bases, with 15 bases spanning the gap. This CDR3 region has 17 residues. Germline V gene sequence: CDR1 MGHRA, CDR2 YSYEKL. This CDR3 reads CASSQVGRGEYTGELFF. In DNA, the CDR3 is TGCGCCAGCAGCCAAGTAGGCAGGGGCGAGTACACCGGGGAGCTGTTTTTT.

The table lists this clonotype with many counts. The rearrangement joins TRBV2 to TRBJ1-1; no firm D call. CDR3 size: 11 residues. Trimming took 5 bases from V and 5 from J, leaving 6 bases between them. Germline CDR1 is SNHLY and CDR2 is FYNNEI. DNA of the CDR3: TGTGCCAGCAGTTGGCGGACTGAAGCTTTCTTT. It specifies CASSWRTEAFF.

This clonotype was detected ten times or more. The V call is TRBV3-1, the J call TRBJ1-5; D ambiguous. Trimming removed 2 bases from V and 7 bases from J, with 12 bases in between. The CDR3 sequence is 14 residues long. Germline loops: CDR1 LGHDT, CDR2 YNNKEL (reference sequence). The CDR3 here is CASSQLGFNQPQHF. For the CDR3, the DNA is TGTGCCAGCAGCCAATTGGGGTTTAACCAGCCCCAGCATTTT.

The chain links TRBV7-3 to TRBJ2-6; D call uncertain. Germline CDR1 is SGHTA and CDR2 is FQGTGA. This CDR3 is 16 amino acids long. Trimming took 3 bases from V and 0 from J, leaving 9 bases between them. The CDR3 DNA reads as TGTGCCAGCAGCTTGGTTCCTTACTCTGGGGCCAACGTCCTGACTTTC. Residues: CASSLVPYSGANVLTF.

At least ten counts were recorded for this clonotype. The V and J genes are TRBV5-1 and TRBJ2-1, with D perhaps given as TRBD1 or TRBD2 (5 bases each). This CDR3 is built from 15 residues. V dropped 2 bases and J dropped 6 bases, with 15 bases sitting between them. In germline, CDR1 is SGHRS, CDR2 YFSETQ. The CDR3 DNA is TGCGCCAGCAGCTTTTCCCAGGGAGTCTCCAATGAGCAGTTCTTC. The encoded protein is CASSFSQGVSNEQFF. The full variable domain, with the rest looked up from reference TRBV5-1 and TRBJ2-1, is KAGVTQTPRYLIKTRGQQVTLSCSPISGHRSVSWYQQTPGQGLQFLFEYFSETQRNKGNFPGRFSGRQFSNSRSEMNVSTLELGDSALYLCASSFSQGVSNEQFFGPGTRLTVL.

This clonotype was seen repeatedly, ten times or more. The chain recombines TRBV10-1 with TRBJ1-6; D may be TRBD1 (5 bases). V shed 1 base and J shed 10 bases, with 8 bases lying between them. CDR3 length: 13 amino acids. Germline V lookup: CDR1 WNHNN, CDR2 SYGVQD (reference sequence). The CDR3 spells CASSEFGGSPLHF. The CDR3 DNA follows: TGCGCCAGCAGTGAGTTTGGGGGATCACCCCTCCACTTT.

This clonotype appeared a few times. The CDR3 protein is CASSSSGTTNEQFF. DNA for the CDR3: TGTGCCAGCAGCTCATCCGGGACTACCAATGAGCAGTTCTTC. This chain uses TRBV7-3 with TRBJ2-1; the match to TRBD2 covers 7 bases. The V segment lost 4 bases and the J segment 6 bases; nucleotides outside the gene matches: 6. Germline V gene lookup returns CDR1 SGHTA and CDR2 FQGTGA. The CDR3 has 14 amino acids.

The V call is TRBV7-2, the J call TRBJ2-4, with TRBD2 matching over 8 bases. The tail of the sequence fits TRBJ2-2 better, so the J call may be wrong. Germline values: CDR1 SGHTA, CDR2 FQGNSA. The CDR3 runs to 16 residues. The CDR3 spells CASSFGLAGNTGELFF. The CDR3 DNA follows: TGTGCCAGCAGCTTTGGCCTAGCGGGGAACACCGGGGAGCTGTTTTTT.

This clonotype was seen many times. The chain employs TRBV5-1 and TRBJ2-1; TRBD2 aligns across 14 bases. The germline V gene has CDR1 SGHRS and CDR2 YFSETQ. CDR3 size: 18 residues. Trimming took 4 bases from V and 0 from J; bases not matched to a gene: 6. CDR3 sequence: CASSGGLAGGGSYNEQFF. The CDR3 region has the DNA TGCGCCAGCAGCGGAGGACTAGCGGGGGGCGGCTCCTACAATGAGCAGTTCTTC. The full variable domain, completed using reference TRBV5-1 and TRBJ2-1, is KAGVTQTPRYLIKTRGQQVTLSCSPISGHRSVSWYQQTPGQGLQFLFEYFSETQRNKGNFPGRFSGRQFSNSRSEMNVSTLELGDSALYLCASSGGLAGGGSYNEQFFGPGTRLTVL.

The rearrangement joins TRBV12-5 to TRBJ2-5; D perhaps matches TRBD1 (6 bases). Germline assignment: CDR1 LGHNT and CDR2 FRNRAP. With 1 base removed from V and 5 bases from J, the gap between germline ends came to 14 bases. CDR3 length: 15 amino acids. CDR3 sequence: CASGLDIQGWETQYF. The CDR3 region has the DNA TGTGCTAGTGGTTTGGATATACAGGGTTGGGAGACCCAGTACTTC.

This clonotype was recorded a few times. The chain joins TRBV24-1 to TRBJ2-3; 8 bases are shared with TRBD1. CDR3 size: 16 residues. Germline lookup yields CDR1 KGHDR and CDR2 SFDVKD. Germline trimming cut 0 bases from V and 4 bases from J; bases unmatched to any gene: 5. Written as DNA, the CDR3 is TGTGCCACCAGTGATTTGGGACAGGGTAGCGCAGATACGCAGTATTTT. Encoded protein: CATSDLGQGSADTQYF.

This clonotype was seen at least ten times. A much larger clonotype is one base distant, so this may be a read error. The V and J genes are TRBV6-1 and TRBJ2-5, with TRBD1 matching over 8 bases. Germline lookup yields CDR1 MNHNS and CDR2 SASEGT. The CDR3 covers 20 residues. Germline trimming cut 6 bases from V and 11 bases from J; bases unmatched to any gene: 32. CDR3 bases: TGTGCCAGCAGCTCAGACAGGGGCCCTCGACATCCCTACTCAGACAATGAGCAGTACTTC. It is translated as CASSSDRGPRHPYSDNEQYF.

Notes on this clonotype: A much larger clone differs from this one at a single base, so this may be a read error. The V call is TRBV24-1, the J call TRBJ2-1; D unresolved. The J call may be faulty, since TRBJ2-7 better matches the DNA end. There are 13 residues in the CDR3. Looked up from germline, CDR1 is KGHDR and CDR2 is SFDVKD. CDR3 protein: CATSETLNNEQYF. The CDR3 DNA sequence: TGTGCCACCAGTGAAACACTTAACAATGAGCAGTACTTC.

By share of the sample, this clonotype is medium-sized. The chain employs TRBV7-9 and TRBJ1-3; D call uncertain. The CDR3 contains 16 residues. CDR1 is SEHNR and CDR2 is FQNEAQ in the germline V gene (reference sequence). Trimming removed 5 bases at V and 2 bases at J, with 16 bases between. CDR3 sequence (DNA): TGTGCCAGCAGCACCCGGGCCCCTAAGACTGGAAACACCATATATTTT. This translates into CASSTRAPKTGNTIYF.

As regards this clonotype: One junction end does not reproduce the germline sequence, and a read error may be involved. The V call is TRBV7-6, the J call TRBJ2-5; D might be TRBD1 (5 bases). The closer fit of TRBJ2-1 to the DNA end suggests the J call may be wrong. This CDR3 is 13 amino acids long. The germline V gene has CDR1 SGHVS and CDR2 FNYEAQ. This CDR3 reads CASSLVGQGEQFF. The CDR3 region has the DNA TGTGCTAGCAGCTTAGTAGGACAAGGGGAGCAGTTCTTC.

Comments on this clonotype: Without the conserved terminal phenylalanine or tryptophan, this CDR3 likely stems from a read error. The DNA is omitted, as the CDR3 cannot be located on it reliably, and the CDR3 follows TCRdb's listing. The chain employs TRBV27 and TRBJ2-7; the DNA was not used to check the table's D call, TRBD1. Germline V gene sequence: CDR1 MNHEY, CDR2 SMNVEV (reference sequence). Termini included, the CDR3 measures 16 amino acids. The CDR3 here is CASSLPGAAYEQYFGS.

This clonotype was detected only a few times. V is TRBV7-2 and J is TRBJ1-2; weak D call: TRBD1 (6 bases). V shed 4 bases and J shed 4 bases, with 16 bases lying between them. Germline loops: CDR1 SGHTA, CDR2 FQGNSA. This CDR3 contains 15 residues. The CDR3 sequence is CASSSPQGFRYGYTF. The CDR3 bases are TGTGCCAGCAGCTCCCCACAGGGTTTCCGCTATGGCTACACCTTC.

This clonotype came up many times. The chain recombines TRBV11-2 with TRBJ2-1, with a tentative D call TRBD2 (5 bases). The CDR3 has 16 residues. Germline V lookup: CDR1 SGHAT, CDR2 FQNNGV. V was trimmed by 3 bases and J by 8 bases, leaving 20 bases between them. Here the CDR3 reads CASSFAGSSSSYEQFF. The CDR3 nucleotides read TGTGCCAGCAGCTTTGCTGGGAGCTCTTCCTCGTATGAGCAGTTCTTC.

CDR3 amino acids: CAWTRTSGSYEQYF. The CDR3 DNA is TGTGCCTGGACAAGGACTAGCGGATCCTACGAGCAGTACTTC. The rearrangement uses TRBV30 and TRBJ2-7, with TRBD2 identical over 10 bases. The CDR3 consists of 14 residues. J gave up 1 base and V 4 bases, and 4 bases lay outside the gene matches. CDR1 is GTSNPN, CDR2 SVGIG, per germline (reference sequence).

The J gene is TRBJ2-2, the V gene TRBV4-1, with D perhaps being TRBD1 or TRBD2 (5 bases each). Trimming cost V 1 base and J 3 bases, with 15 bases left between them. Germline assignment: CDR1 MGHRA and CDR2 YSYEKL. This CDR3 contains 17 residues. Here the CDR3 reads CASSQVSTAGDTGELFF. For the CDR3, the DNA is TGCGCCAGCAGCCAAGTATCGACAGCCGGGGACACCGGGGAGCTGTTTTTT.

On this clonotype: The CDR3 end shows no conserved phenylalanine or tryptophan, and so a read error is likely. The chain couples TRBV7-6 to TRBJ2-1, with D unresolved. The CDR3 runs 14 residues. V was trimmed by 0 bases and J by 2 bases, leaving 5 bases between them. The V gene's germline CDR1 is SGHVS and CDR2 FNYEAQ. For the CDR3, the DNA is TGTGCCAGCAGCTTAGCAGGGACCTACAATGAGCAGTTCTTA. Translation: CASSLAGTYNEQFL.

About this clonotype itself: No conserved phenylalanine or tryptophan ends this CDR3, so it is likely a read error. The chain uses TRBV12-3 or TRBV12-4 and TRBJ1-2; a possible D gene is TRBD1 (5 bases). Trimming took off 0 bases at V and 5 bases at J, with 7 bases between the two ends. This CDR3 contains 13 residues. The CDR3 spells CASSLAGVYGYTL. The CDR3, as DNA: TGTGCCAGCAGTTTAGCAGGGGTGTATGGCTACACCTTA.

This clonotype was seen repeatedly, ten times or more. This chain connects TRBV27 to TRBJ1-4; 7 bases align to TRBD1. The CDR3 runs to 14 residues. Germline CDR1 and CDR2: MNHEY and SMNVEV (reference sequence). Trimming cost V 3 bases and J 10 bases; bases outside gene matches: 8. CDR3 protein: CASSLGQGVGKLFF. In nucleotides, the CDR3 is TGTGCCAGCAGTTTGGGTCAGGGGGTAGGAAAACTGTTTTTT.

This clonotype was counted at least ten times. V and J are TRBV6-6 and TRBJ2-7; D might be TRBD1 or TRBD2, each matching 5 bases. V lost 6 bases and J lost 3, with 18 bases in between. CDR1 is MNHNY and CDR2 is SVGAGI in the germline V gene (reference sequence). The CDR3 is made up of 15 amino acids. The CDR3 nucleotides are TGTGCCAGCAGCTTACTTTCCGGGACGCACTACGAGCAGTACTTC. Translated: CASSLLSGTHYEQYF.

This clonotype was counted at least ten times. The chain joins TRBV11-2 to TRBJ2-6; TRBD2 matches 9 bases. The V gene end was trimmed by 3 bases and the J gene end by 0 bases; junction bases not matched to a gene: 6. The germline CDR1 and CDR2 sequences are SGHAT and FQNNGV. This CDR3 is built from 18 residues. CDR3 DNA sequence: TGTGCCAGCAGCTTGCGGACTAGCGTACGCTCTGGGGCCAACGTCCTGACTTTC. This sequence encodes CASSLRTSVRSGANVLTF.

The chain has TRBV7-3 and TRBJ2-4; D not resolved. The assigned J gene may be wrong: the sequence end matches TRBJ2-7 better. The CDR3 has 13 residues. CDR1 and CDR2 (germline): SGHTA, FQGTGA. The DNA of the CDR3 is TGTGCCAGCAGCTTAACCCGCACCTACGAGCAGTACTTC. This translates into CASSLTRTYEQYF.

The gene calls are TRBV9 and TRBJ2-7; 8 positions match TRBD2. Gene TRBJ2-5 matches the end of the DNA better, so the J call may be wrong. The length of the CDR3 is 17 residues. Germline V CDR1 and CDR2: SGDLS, YYNGEE. The CDR3 bases are TGTGCCAGCAGCGCCGAACAGGGTAGCGGGATCTTGGAGACCCAGTACTTC. Amino acids: CASSAEQGSGILETQYF.

The rearrangement uses TRBV15 and TRBJ2-4; perhaps D is TRBD1 or TRBD2 (5 bases each). The germline gives CDR1 LNHNV, CDR2 YYDKDF (reference sequence). This CDR3 has 12 amino acids. The V gene lost 0 bases and the J gene lost 9 bases, with 6 bases spanning the gap. CDR3 DNA: TGTGCCACCAGCAGAGATGGGGGCATTCAGTACTTC. Translated: CATSRDGGIQYF.